This T cell receptor (beta chain) was profiled in a study of CD8+ T cells in alopecia areata. After isolation, RNA underwent reverse transcription to generate cDNA as the sequencing template. Sequenced by immunoSEQ multiplex PCR; TCRdb stores in-frame clones only, minus some. The sample lists under 200,000 clones, about 71% seen once, with approximately 0.9% in the top ten. Treatment defined: oral pan-JAK inhibitor, 5-10 mg twice daily. It was from alopecia areata patients that lesional scalp punch biopsies and peripheral blood were collected. V was shortened by 1 base and J by 6 bases, with 10 bases between the two germline ends. CDR1 is GTSNPN, CDR2 SVGIG, per germline (reference sequence). The CDR3 spans 14 residues.

The rearrangement uses TRBV30 and TRBJ1-6; D is ambiguous. This sequence was found in a human donor with alopecia areata. The sequencing here drew on CD4+ T cells sorted from blood, taken at week 4, from a patient treated with tofacitinib. The CDR3 DNA reads as TGTGCCTGGAGTGGTGGTCAAATTAATTCACCCCTCCACTTT. Protein product: CAWSGGQINSPLHF.